These 23 T cell receptor beta chains share one sample of origin, sequenced in a study of T cell clonality in common variable immunodeficiency. Sequencing used immunoSEQ multiplex PCR; TCRdb keeps in-frame clones, though not all of them. The sample yields 55,000 or so clones, without any singletons. The sample was peripheral blood mononuclear cells. Receptors were obtained from a person between 18 and 75 years old in good health.

This clone was recorded many times. The CDR3 end lies 3 residues beyond the end of the read and is filled in from the germline J gene. V gene TRBV7-9 combines with J gene TRBJ2-5, with 7 bases aligning to TRBD1. The CDR3 loop spans 14 amino acids. In germline, CDR1 is SEHNR, CDR2 FQNEAQ (reference sequence). The J segment lost 1 base and the V segment lost 4 bases, leaving 3 bases of the junction unmatched. The CDR3 here is CASSYRDSQETQYF. The part of the CDR3 DNA that was read is TGTGCCAGCAGCTACCGGGACAGCCAAGAGACC. Full variable domain (outside the CDR3, taken from reference TRBV7-9 and TRBJ2-5): DTGVSQNPRHKITKRGQNVTFRCDPISEHNRLYWYRQTLGQGPEFLTYFQNEAQLEKSRLLSDRFSAERPKGSFSTLEIQRTEQGDSAMYLCASSYRDSQETQYFGPGTRLLVL.

This clone was recorded at least ten times. The read falls 3 residues short of the CDR3 end, and the missing part is taken from the germline J gene. The chain employs TRBV5-1 and TRBJ2-3; 12 bases fit TRBD2. Germline-derived CDR1 and CDR2 are SGHRS and YFSETQ. CDR3 size: 16 residues. The J segment lost 0 bases and the V segment lost 5 bases, leaving 4 bases of the junction unmatched. The covered CDR3 bases are TGCGCCAGCAGGGTCGGGACTAGCGGGAGCACAGATACG. Translation: CASRVGTSGSTDT. The whole CDR3 protein is CASRVGTSGSTDTQYF.

This clone was picked up many times. CDR3 residues: CASIAQGLKETQYF. The sequenced part of the CDR3 DNA is TGTGCCAGCATAGCCCAGGGATTGAAAGAGACC. V usage is TRBV2 and J usage is TRBJ2-5, with D maybe TRBD1 (5 bases). The CDR3 end is not reached by the read, which stops 3 residues before it; the germline J gene fills it in. With 7 bases removed from V and 3 bases from J, the gap between germline ends came to 15 bases. This CDR3 region has 14 residues. Germline values: CDR1 SNHLY, CDR2 FYNNEI.

This clone was seen many times. Read sequence stops 3 residues before the CDR3 end, and the germline J gene provides the missing end. V is TRBV9 and J is TRBJ2-3; 9 bases are a match to TRBD2. The J segment lost 6 bases and the V segment lost 3 bases, leaving 5 bases of the junction unmatched. The CDR3 totals 14 residues. CDR1 and CDR2 from the germline V gene are SGDLS and YYNGEE. The CDR3 DNA, read in part, is TGTGCCAGCAGCGCTAGCGGGAAGCTGGATACG. Protein: CASSASGKLDT. The full CDR3 protein is CASSASGKLDTQYF.

This clone was detected many times. The CDR3 end falls 3 residues outside the read, so it is completed with the germline J gene. The rearrangement links TRBV5-1 to TRBJ2-5, with D tentatively TRBD1 (5 bases). The germline CDR1 and CDR2 sequences are SGHRS and YFSETQ. Deletions cut 3 bases from V and 3 bases from J, with 9 bases between. This CDR3 contains 13 residues. Partial CDR3 DNA: TGCGCCAGCAGCTCCTTAGGGGAAGAGACC. Translating gives CASSSLGEET. The CDR3, in full, reads CASSSLGEETQYF.

This clone was counted at least ten times. The CDR3 is cut off 3 residues early in the read; its end comes from the germline J gene. The chain employs TRBV14 and TRBJ1-5, with no clear D. The CDR3 is 13 residues long. Germline-derived CDR1 and CDR2 are SGHDN and FVKESK. V shed 5 bases and J shed 1 base, with 6 bases lying between them. The CDR3 sequence is CASSLGSNQPQHF. CDR3 bases read: TGTGCCAGCAGCTTAGGGAGCAATCAGCCC.

Concerning this clone: Read sequence stops 3 residues before the CDR3 end, and the germline J gene provides the missing end. The chain carries TRBV18 and TRBJ2-2; 9 bases line up with TRBD1. The germline CDR1 and CDR2 sequences are KGHSH and LQKENI. After removal of 1 base from V and 3 bases from J, the junction contained 12 bases not matched to a gene. CDR3 size: 19 residues. The sequenced part of the CDR3 DNA is TGTGCCAGCTCACCACTCCAGGGACAGGGTACGCTTGACACCGGGGAG. It encodes CASSPLQGQGTLDTGE. The whole CDR3 reads CASSPLQGQGTLDTGELFF.

This clone came up many times. The read terminates 3 residues ahead of where the CDR3 ends, so the germline J gene completes it. This sequence joins TRBV7-9 and TRBJ2-7; D unresolved. The V gene lost 6 bases and the J gene lost 1 base, with 10 bases spanning the gap. CDR1 is SEHNR and CDR2 is FQNEAQ in the germline V gene (reference sequence). The CDR3 has 13 amino acids. CDR3 loop: CASRLTGSYEQYF. The sequenced part of the CDR3 DNA is TGTGCCAGCAGGTTAACTGGTTCCTACGAG. The full variable domain, completed using reference TRBV7-9 and TRBJ2-7, is DTGVSQNPRHKITKRGQNVTFRCDPISEHNRLYWYRQTLGQGPEFLTYFQNEAQLEKSRLLSDRFSAERPKGSFSTLEIQRTEQGDSAMYLCASRLTGSYEQYFGPGTRLTVT.

This clone was seen at least ten times. The sequence runs out 3 residues before the end of the CDR3; the remainder is reconstructed from the germline J gene. The chain joins TRBV4-2 to TRBJ2-5; TRBD2 matches at 10 bases. Germline assignment: CDR1 LGHNA and CDR2 YNFKEQ. V shed 1 base, J shed 1 base, and the junction held 3 bases outside the gene matches. This CDR3 is 16 amino acids long. The CDR3 loop reads CASSQAGTSAQETQYF. The sequenced part of the CDR3 DNA is TGTGCCAGCAGCCAAGCCGGGACTAGCGCCCAAGAGACC.

Comment on this clone: The read halts 3 residues ahead of the CDR3 end, with the missing end drawn from the germline J gene. This chain connects TRBV20-1 to TRBJ1-5; 7 bases are a match to TRBD1. Losses at the gene ends were 3 bases for V and 4 bases for J; bases not matched to a gene: 6. The CDR3 has 14 residues. Germline V gene data show CDR1 as DFQATT and CDR2 as SNEGSKA (reference sequence). CDR3 bases read: TGCAGTGCTAGCCACCCAGGGGGAAATCAGCCC. Encoded protein: CSASHPGGNQP. The entire CDR3 protein is CSASHPGGNQPQHF.

This clone was detected ten times or more. The sequenced fragment ends 3 residues before the CDR3 boundary, so the rest is inferred from the germline J gene. The V gene is TRBV19, the J gene TRBJ1-6; D unclear. The CDR3 sequence is 16 residues long. CDR1 is LNHDA, CDR2 SQIVND, per germline (reference sequence). The V end lost 5 bases, the J end lost 8 bases, and 19 bases lay between the germline ends. CDR3 sequence reads: CASSQVRELADSPLHF. Partial CDR3 DNA: TGTGCCAGTAGTCAGGTCAGAGAACTTGCCGATTCACCC.

This clone occurred many times. At one boundary the junction diverges from the germline segment, which might be a read error. The CDR3 loop reads CASSPRQGGRPLHF. The covered CDR3 bases are TGCGCCAGCAGCCCCAGACAGGGGGGAAGGCCC. The chain uses TRBV4-2 and TRBJ1-6; TRBD1 matches 9 bases. Read data end 3 residues before the CDR3 end; the end is taken from the germline J gene. CDR1 and CDR2 (germline): LGHNA, YNFKEQ. This CDR3 spans 14 amino acids.

This clone was observed at least ten times. The DNA read from the CDR3 is TGTGCCAGCAGTTTAAGAGCGGGAGGTACCACCGGGGAG. It yields the protein CASSLRAGGTTGE. The whole CDR3 sequence reads CASSLRAGGTTGELFF. The J gene is TRBJ2-2, the V gene TRBV12-3 or TRBV12-4; 9 nucleotides line up with TRBD2. Read data end 3 residues before the CDR3 end; the end is taken from the germline J gene. This CDR3 region has 16 residues. Trimming at V came to 2 bases and at J to 4 bases, leaving 5 bases not matched to a gene.

This clone was counted only a few times. The read finishes 3 residues shy of the CDR3 end, and the germline J gene is used to complete it. The rearrangement joins TRBV19 to TRBJ1-5, with 8 bases lining up with TRBD1. The germline V gene has CDR1 LNHDA and CDR2 SQIVND (reference sequence). This CDR3 is 14 amino acids long. V dropped 9 bases and J dropped 3; count of bases not matched to a gene: 7. Partial CDR3 DNA: TGTGCCAGCGACAGGGGTTGGGACAATCAGCCC. Translating gives CASDRGWDNQP. The full CDR3 protein is CASDRGWDNQPQHF.

This clone was seen repeatedly, ten times or more. The observed sequence ends 3 residues before the CDR3 terminus, with the missing tail filled in from the germline J gene. J is TRBJ2-1 and V is TRBV20-1; 10 nucleotides match TRBD2. This CDR3 has 14 residues. Trimming removed 5 bases from V and 9 bases from J; junction bases left unmatched: 10. Germline assignment: CDR1 DFQATT and CDR2 SNEGSKA (reference sequence). The CDR3 sequence is CSASFKGLALEQFF. The sequenced part of the CDR3 DNA is TGCAGTGCTTCTTTCAAGGGACTAGCGCTTGAG.

Many counts were recorded for this clone. The read halts 3 residues ahead of the CDR3 end, with the missing end drawn from the germline J gene. The chain joins TRBV20-1 to TRBJ2-1, with no clear D. Germline V gene data show CDR1 as DFQATT and CDR2 as SNEGSKA (reference sequence). The CDR3 consists of 13 residues. V was cut by 6 bases and J by 3 bases, with 12 bases left in between. This CDR3 is CSAGGMNYNEQFF. The CDR3 DNA, read in part, is TGCAGTGCCGGCGGTATGAACTACAATGAG.

This clone was recorded many times. The read gets to within 3 residues of the CDR3 end, and the germline J gene fills in the rest. J is TRBJ1-6 and V is TRBV5-6, with 7 bases matching TRBD1. CDR3 length: 15 amino acids. Trimming cost V 2 bases and J 7 bases; bases outside gene matches: 6. From germline, CDR1 is SGHDT and CDR2 YYEEEE. The CDR3 spells CASSLPGTVNSPLHF. The sequenced CDR3 bases are TGTGCCAGCAGCTTACCCGGGACAGTAAATTCACCC.

This clone was seen repeatedly, ten times or more. The CDR3 goes on 3 residues after the read ends, and that part is filled in from the germline J gene. This chain joins TRBV29-1 and TRBJ2-7; 9 bases are a match to TRBD1. Trimming cost V 6 bases and J 0 bases; bases outside gene matches: 3. This CDR3 region has 13 residues. The germline gives CDR1 SQVTM, CDR2 ANQGSEA. The CDR3 sequence: CSVGTGSSYEQYF. Partial CDR3 DNA: TGCAGCGTAGGGACAGGGAGCTCCTACGAG.

A note on this clone: The sequence runs out 3 residues before the end of the CDR3; the remainder is reconstructed from the germline J gene. The rearrangement uses TRBV2 and TRBJ1-2, with D possibly matching TRBD1 (5 bases). This CDR3 is 13 amino acids long. Germline values: CDR1 SNHLY, CDR2 FYNNEI. The CDR3 DNA, read in part, is TGTGCCAGCAGCGTAAAACAGGTCGGGGGC. Encoded protein: CASSVKQVGG. The full-length CDR3 reads as CASSVKQVGGYTF.

Details on this clone: Read coverage stops 3 residues before the CDR3 terminus; the germline J gene supplies the remainder. This chain links TRBV6-4 with TRBJ1-2; D remains ambiguous. V shed 4 bases and J shed 3 bases, with 18 bases lying between them. Germline-derived CDR1 and CDR2 are MRHNA and SNTAGT. The CDR3 contains 16 residues. CDR3 DNA (partial): TGTGCCAGCAGTGGCAGCTACAGTGGAGTATACTATGGC. It translates to CASSGSYSGVYYG. The CDR3, in full, reads CASSGSYSGVYYGYTF.

This clone has at least ten counts. The read comes to an end 3 residues before the CDR3 does, leaving the germline J gene to fill in the end. The V call is TRBV5-6, the J call TRBJ1-5; D uncertain. This CDR3 contains 14 residues. Deletions cut 5 bases from V and 7 bases from J, with 16 bases between. Germline V gene lookup returns CDR1 SGHDT and CDR2 YYEEEE. The CDR3: CASRRRGERQPQHF. The CDR3 DNA, read in part, is TGTGCCAGCAGGCGGCGGGGTGAGAGGCAGCCC.

To note about this clone: The read gets to within 3 residues of the CDR3 end, and the germline J gene fills in the rest. This chain links TRBV2 with TRBJ2-5; 7 positions agree with TRBD2. This CDR3 region has 14 residues. Germline CDR1 reads SNHLY; CDR2 reads FYNNEI. Trimming cost V 10 bases and J 7 bases; bases outside gene matches: 15. The CDR3 protein is CATQSGPERGTQYF. The sequenced CDR3 bases are TGTGCCACCCAGAGTGGACCGGAGCGGGGGACC.

In this sample, this clone turned up many times. Read coverage stops 3 residues before the CDR3 terminus; the germline J gene supplies the remainder. V gene TRBV19 combines with J gene TRBJ2-7; TRBD2 aligns across 8 bases. V lost 5 bases to trimming and J lost 4 bases; unmatched junction nucleotides: 7. This CDR3 is 14 amino acids long. CDR1 LNHDA and CDR2 SQIVND come from the germline V gene (reference sequence). The CDR3 DNA, read in part, is TGTGCCAGTAGTCCTCAGACTAGCGTTTACGAG. This codes for CASSPQTSVYE. The full CDR3 sequence reads CASSPQTSVYEQYF.